These 18 T cell receptor beta chains share one sample of origin, sequenced in a study of blood T cell repertoires in COVID-19. Sequencing was performed with immunoSEQ multiplex PCR; in TCRdb, only in-frame clones are kept and a portion is missing. There are 200,000 to 250,000 clones in the sample; about 85% occur only once, and 15% to 20% lies in the top ten. The source material was peripheral blood. The receptors were sampled from a woman of 80 years or more with active or convalescent COVID-19.

The rearrangement joins TRBV2 to TRBJ1-6; TRBD1 is a possible D gene (6 bases). V was cut by 8 bases and J by 6 bases, with 17 bases left in between. The CDR3 length is 15 residues. Germline lookup yields CDR1 SNHLY and CDR2 FYNNEI. CDR3: CASLARDTPNSPLHF. CDR3 bases: TGTGCCAGCTTGGCCCGGGACACGCCTAATTCACCCCTCCACTTT.

The J gene is TRBJ2-5, the V gene TRBV19, with D possibly matching TRBD2 (6 bases). The germline V gene encodes CDR1 LNHDA and CDR2 SQIVND (reference sequence). With 2 bases removed from V and 4 bases from J, the gap between germline ends came to 8 bases. The CDR3 sequence is 13 residues long. The chain's CDR3 is CASSILARETQYF. CDR3 DNA: TGTGCCAGTAGTATACTAGCGCGAGAGACCCAGTACTTC.

J is TRBJ1-4 and V is TRBV5-1, with TRBD1 matching 9 bases. The trim removed 4 bases at V and 7 bases at J, leaving 5 bases unmatched. There are 14 residues in the CDR3. CDR1 SGHRS and CDR2 YFSETQ come from the germline V gene. DNA of the CDR3: TGCGCCAGCAGCCCCGGGACAGGGAGTGAAAAACTGTTTTTT. This encodes CASSPGTGSEKLFF.

The genes are TRBV6-2 or TRBV6-3 and TRBJ1-1, with 9 bases identical to TRBD1. V lost 6 bases, J lost 5 bases, and 19 bases stayed unmatched. Germline CDR1 MNHEY, CDR2 SVGEGT. This CDR3 is 18 amino acids long. CDR3 in amino acids: CASSGAYSTGGGLTEAFF. CDR3 sequence (DNA): TGTGCCAGCAGCGGAGCATATTCGACAGGGGGGGGACTGACTGAAGCTTTCTTT.

V is TRBV6-5 and J is TRBJ1-2; D remains ambiguous. CDR3 length: 14 residues. V was cut by 0 bases and J by 4 bases, with 9 bases left in between. Germline V gives CDR1 MNHEY, CDR2 SVGAGI. In nucleotides, the CDR3 is TGTGCCAGCAGTTACTCCCCTTCCGGCTATGGCTACACCTTC. Residues: CASSYSPSGYGYTF.

V is TRBV6-5 and J is TRBJ2-7, with 7 nucleotides matching TRBD1. Germline lookup yields CDR1 MNHEY and CDR2 SVGAGI. The CDR3 covers 15 residues. V lost 6 bases and J lost 2; bases outside the gene matches: 10. CDR3 coding DNA: TGTGCCAGCAGACCCGGGGCAGGGGGTCCCTACGAGCAGTACTTC. Its protein is CASRPGAGGPYEQYF.

This chain connects TRBV12-3 or TRBV12-4 to TRBJ1-1; D gene unclear. V lost 5 bases and J 13 bases, leaving 17 bases between the germline ends. This CDR3 region has 12 residues. CDR3 DNA: TGTGCCAGCAGTCCTCACGAGGGTTGGGGTTTCTTT. It is translated as CASSPHEGWGFF.

This clone was counted between two and nine times. CDR3 protein: CASSSSGGNTEAFF. The CDR3 DNA is TGTGCCAGCAGTTCGTCGGGGGGTAACACTGAAGCTTTCTTT. The rearrangement joins TRBV27 to TRBJ1-1, with TRBD1 as a possible D gene (5 bases). Germline lookup yields CDR1 MNHEY and CDR2 SMNVEV (reference sequence). Deletions cut 4 bases from V and 2 bases from J, with 11 bases between. CDR3 length: 14 amino acids.

The chain uses TRBV2 and TRBJ2-1, with D perhaps matching TRBD1 (6 bases). Trimming cost V 2 bases and J 7 bases, with 9 bases left between them. This CDR3 comprises 13 residues. Germline CDR1 and CDR2: SNHLY and FYNNEI. CDR3 nucleotides: TGTGCCAGCAGTGAAACGCAGGGGAATGAGCAGTTCTTC. This encodes CASSETQGNEQFF.

The genes are TRBV11-1 and TRBJ2-7, with 8 bases lining up with TRBD1. This CDR3 is built from 15 residues. The V and J ends lost 1 base and 1 base, in that order; junction bases with no gene match: 3. CDR1 and CDR2 from the germline V gene are SGHAT and FQDESV (reference sequence). The CDR3 loop is CASSLDGQGSYEQYF. In nucleotides, the CDR3 is TGTGCCAGCAGCTTAGACGGACAGGGATCCTACGAGCAGTACTTC.

The chain carries TRBV29-1 and TRBJ2-3, with 9 bases that match TRBD1. This CDR3 is 12 amino acids long. CDR1 is SQVTM and CDR2 is ANQGSEA in the germline V gene. Losses at the gene ends were 8 bases for V and 4 bases for J; bases not matched to a gene: 4. CDR3 in DNA: TGCAGCCCCGGACAGGGGTCAGATACGCAGTATTTT. As protein: CSPGQGSDTQYF.

The chain couples TRBV6-5 to TRBJ2-5; possible D gene TRBD1, 5 bases. V dropped 2 bases and J dropped 4 bases, with 11 bases sitting between them. The CDR3 is 14 amino acids. Germline assignment: CDR1 MNHEY and CDR2 SVGAGI. The DNA for the CDR3 is TGTGCCAGCAGTTACCCCAGGGTGGGAGAGACCCAGTACTTC. This codes for CASSYPRVGETQYF.

The rearrangement uses TRBV6-4 and TRBJ2-2, with 9 bases identical to TRBD2. The V and J ends lost 8 bases and 2 bases, in that order; junction bases with no gene match: 3. Germline V gene lookup returns CDR1 MRHNA and CDR2 SNTAGT. The CDR3 runs to 14 residues. CDR3 nucleotide sequence: TGTGCCAGCTCAGCGGGAGGTAACACCGGGGAGCTGTTTTTT. Protein sequence: CASSAGGNTGELFF.

The V gene is TRBV7-9, the J gene TRBJ2-7; 7 positions match TRBD1. The length of the CDR3 is 15 residues. Germline assignment: CDR1 SEHNR and CDR2 FQNEAQ (reference sequence). V lost 5 bases and J lost 4; bases outside the gene matches: 11. Here the CDR3 reads CASSRYSGTEYEQYF. In DNA form, the CDR3 reads TGTGCCAGCAGCCGATACTCCGGGACAGAATACGAGCAGTACTTC.

V is TRBV5-1 and J is TRBJ1-5; no firm D call. The CDR3 is 15 amino acids. V was trimmed by 0 bases and J by 7 bases, leaving 14 bases between them. CDR1 is SGHRS, CDR2 YFSETQ, per germline. The CDR3 DNA reads as TGCGCCAGCAGCTTGGAAGGAGTAAAGGCCCAGCCCCAGCATTTT. This sequence encodes CASSLEGVKAQPQHF.

The CDR3 DNA reads TGCGCCAGCGGCCGCACCGGGGAGCTGTTTTTT. It specifies CASGRTGELFF. This chain uses TRBV5-1 with TRBJ2-2; D gene uncertain. This CDR3 is 11 amino acids long. The V end lost 7 bases, the J end lost 4 bases, and 5 bases lay between the germline ends. Germline CDR1 and CDR2: SGHRS and YFSETQ.

This chain links TRBV7-8 with TRBJ1-4, with D possibly TRBD1 on 6 matching bases. There are 15 residues in the CDR3. The V end was cut by 5 bases, the J end by 0 bases, with 10 bases between. Looked up from germline, CDR1 is SGHVS and CDR2 is FQNEAQ. CDR3 nucleotide sequence: TGTGCCAGCAGCCACAGGGACCCAACTAATGAAAAACTGTTTTTT. This gives the protein CASSHRDPTNEKLFF.

CDR3 in amino acids: CATSRDRLAGATGELFF. In DNA form, the CDR3 reads TGTGCCACCAGCAGAGATAGACTAGCGGGAGCAACCGGGGAGCTGTTTTTT. The rearrangement links TRBV15 to TRBJ2-2, with 12 bases lining up with TRBD2. The V gene's germline CDR1 is LNHNV and CDR2 YYDKDF (reference sequence). The CDR3 totals 17 residues. The trim removed 0 bases at V and 5 bases at J, leaving 4 bases unmatched.